The rows below give T cell receptor beta chains drawn from one sample of a study of T cell responses to AZD1222 COVID-19 vaccine. The table came from immunoSEQ multiplex PCR; TCRdb's copy has only in-frame clones and leaves some out. The sample records 110,000 or so clones, about 86% being singletons. Sequencing was performed on peripheral blood, taken 28 days after the second AZD1222 dose. The receptors shown here come from an adult who received the AZD1222 COVID-19 vaccine. The conserved cysteine and the conserved F or W are not part of the CDR3 here. Clone size is given for some rows only: seen once, a few or many times, or a class if the clone is expanded.

V: TRBV21-1
J: TRBJ1-5
size: .
CDR3: ASPENQPQH

V: TRBV15
J: TRBJ2-3
size: .
CDR3: ATSISPSGADTQY

V: TRBV11-2
J: TRBJ2-3
size: .
CDR3: ASSLSPGDSDTQY

V: TRBV7-9
J: TRBJ1-4
size: .
CDR3: ASSLALGITNEKLF

V: TRBV18
J: TRBJ1-2
size: .
CDR3: ASSPPGGRGYT

V: TRBV9
J: TRBJ2-7
size: .
CDR3: ASSNRDGASYEQY

V: TRBV13
J: TRBJ2-1
size: .
CDR3: ASSSRDSNEQF

V: TRBV6-2/TRBV6-3
J: TRBJ1-5
size: few
CDR3: ASSPHNQPQH

V: TRBV5-1
J: TRBJ2-1
size: .
CDR3: ASSTGSGSSYNEQF

V: TRBV19
J: TRBJ1-1
size: .
CDR3: ASIDAGWGKAF

V: TRBV21-1
J: TRBJ2-5
size: .
CDR3: ASSNLADQETQY

V: TRBV12-3/TRBV12-4
J: TRBJ2-1
size: .
CDR3: ASSHLGGNEQF

V: TRBV6-5
J: TRBJ2-3
size: .
CDR3: ASSLGQFTDTQY

V: TRBV29-1
J: TRBJ1-1
size: .
CDR3: SVRQAGPEAF

V: TRBV5-8
J: TRBJ2-5
size: .
CDR3: ASSNGYRAQETQY

V: TRBV4-1
J: TRBJ1-1
size: .
CDR3: ASSPLVENTEAF

V: TRBV7-8
J: TRBJ2-1
size: .
CDR3: ASSSRSGRGNEQF

V: TRBV19
J: TRBJ2-1
size: .
CDR3: ASSFGTSSSYNEQF

V: TRBV9
J: TRBJ2-5
size: .
CDR3: ASSVLGEVAGETQY

V: TRBV19
J: TRBJ2-7
size: .
CDR3: ASSIQETYEQY

V: TRBV6-5
J: TRBJ2-2
size: .
CDR3: ASSSTPGQGTGELF

V: TRBV10-3
J: TRBJ2-7
size: .
CDR3: AISQRTVDNEQY

V: TRBV5-1
J: TRBJ2-7
size: .
CDR3: ASSELDGLSYEQY

V: TRBV28
J: TRBJ2-7
size: once
CDR3: ASSSLAGVPEQY

V: TRBV6-5
J: TRBJ2-7
size: .
CDR3: ASSLTDSYEQY

V: TRBV19
J: TRBJ2-7
size: .
CDR3: ATSRGAGVSYEQY

V: TRBV19
J: TRBJ2-5
size: .
CDR3: ASSIYGDTSKGAQY